Each of the 10 T cell receptor beta chains below was sequenced from the same sample in a study of CD8+CD57+ T cells in acquired aplastic anemia. Profiles of TCR beta VDJ and CDR3 were generated from a genomic DNA template. TCRdb fed the reads into MiXCR, producing one record per CDR3 protein. The sample records some 150,000 distinct CDR3 sequences, over 70% being singletons. By flow cytometry, patients selected for sequencing had shown an expansion of CD8+CD57+ cells. Sequenced input: sorted CD4+, CD8+, or CD8+CD57+ T cells (not recorded which) from PBMCs. The receptor source for this set is a human donor with aplastic anemia.

This clonotype came up many times. The CDR3 loop reads CASSLLPPSNIQYF. The CDR3, as DNA: TGTGCCAGCAGCTTGCTCCCCCCGTCGAACATTCAGTACTTC. This rearrangement joins TRBV7-9 to TRBJ2-4; no clear D gene. Germline V gene lookup returns CDR1 SEHNR and CDR2 FQNEAQ (reference sequence). This CDR3 region has 14 residues. Trimming removed 3 bases from V and 7 bases from J, with 13 bases in between. Full variable domain (outside the CDR3, taken from reference TRBV7-9 and TRBJ2-4): DTGVSQNPRHKITKRGQNVTFRCDPISEHNRLYWYRQTLGQGPEFLTYFQNEAQLEKSRLLSDRFSAERPKGSFSTLEIQRTEQGDSAMYLCASSLLPPSNIQYFGAGTRLSVL.

This clonotype was counted only a few times. The chain employs TRBV7-2 and TRBJ2-1; D gene uncertain. The germline gives CDR1 SGHTA, CDR2 FQGNSA. This CDR3 comprises 14 residues. Trimming removed 2 bases from V and 5 bases from J, with 10 bases in between. The CDR3 region has the DNA TGTGCCAGCAGCTTATTCGACGGAAACAATGAGCAGTTCTTC. Encoded protein: CASSLFDGNNEQFF. Variable domain in full (rest from reference TRBV7-2 and TRBJ2-1): GAGVSQSPSNKVTEKGKDVELRCDPISGHTALYWYRQSLGQGLEFLIYFQGNSAPDKSGLPSDRFSAERTGGSVSTLTIQRTQQEDSAVYLCASSLFDGNNEQFFGPGTRLTVL.

This clonotype occurred once. This chain uses TRBV9 with TRBJ2-3, with D tentatively TRBD2 (7 bases). V shed 7 bases and J shed 0 bases, with 18 bases lying between them. Germline values: CDR1 SGDLS, CDR2 YYNGEE. The CDR3 has 16 residues. The CDR3 protein is CASDPRGARSTDTQYF. CDR3 sequence (DNA): TGTGCCAGCGACCCCCGGGGGGCACGAAGCACAGATACGCAGTATTTT.

The chain links TRBV5-6 to TRBJ1-2; D not certain. This CDR3 is 14 amino acids long. Germline assignment: CDR1 SGHDT and CDR2 YYEEEE. V was shortened by 4 bases and J by 4 bases, with 14 bases between the two germline ends. Here the CDR3 reads CASSPDGPSYGYTF. In DNA, the CDR3 is TGTGCCAGCAGCCCAGACGGACCGAGCTATGGCTACACCTTC.

The chain couples TRBV24-1 to TRBJ1-3, with D possibly TRBD1 on 6 matching bases. Germline V gene lookup returns CDR1 KGHDR and CDR2 SFDVKD. The CDR3 is 16 amino acids. The ends were cut back, 4 bases at V and 2 bases at J, with 14 bases in the middle. The CDR3 coding sequence is TGTGCCACCAGTGACGCCTCCCAGGGGCCTGGAAACACCATATATTTT. It yields the protein CATSDASQGPGNTIYF.

The chain links TRBV12-3 or TRBV12-4 to TRBJ2-3; D not resolved. V was trimmed by 10 bases and J by 2 bases, leaving 7 bases between them. CDR3 length: 11 residues. CDR3 amino acids: CATDPTDTQYF. The CDR3 DNA reads as TGTGCCACCGATCCCACAGATACGCAGTATTTT.

With regard to this clonotype: Just one base apart from a much larger clone, this may be a read error. This chain connects TRBV6-4 to TRBJ1-5; D might be TRBD1 (6 bases). CDR3 length: 13 residues. Germline loops: CDR1 MRHNA, CDR2 SNTAGT. The CDR3 protein is CARSAGETQPQHF. DNA for the CDR3: TGTGCCAGAAGTGCAGGGGAAACTCAGCCCCAGCATTTT.

V is TRBV5-1 and J is TRBJ1-1, with D maybe TRBD1 (5 bases). The ends were cut back, 1 base at V and 5 bases at J, with 12 bases in the middle. Germline CDR1 reads SGHRS; CDR2 reads YFSETQ. The CDR3 spans 14 residues. The DNA of the CDR3 is TGCGCCAGCAGCTTGCGGTCAGAGGGGACTGAAGCTTTCTTT. Its protein product is CASSLRSEGTEAFF.

V and J are TRBV14 and TRBJ1-1; D is unresolved. Germline V gene data show CDR1 as SGHDN and CDR2 as FVKESK. The CDR3 sequence is 15 residues long. V gave up 0 bases and J gave up 4 bases, with 12 bases separating them. CDR3 in amino acids: CASSQEWTTSTEAFF. The CDR3 DNA reads TGTGCCAGCAGCCAAGAGTGGACTACGAGCACTGAAGCTTTCTTT.

This clonotype appeared a single time. The rearrangement links TRBV24-1 to TRBJ2-3; D could derive from TRBD1 or TRBD2 (5 bases each). The germline V and J ends were trimmed by 9 bases and 2 bases, with 11 bases remaining between them. Looked up from germline, CDR1 is KGHDR and CDR2 is SFDVKD. CDR3 length equals 13 residues. The CDR3 region has the DNA TGTGCCACCGGGACGGCTGCCACAGATACGCAGTATTTT. This sequence encodes CATGTAATDTQYF.